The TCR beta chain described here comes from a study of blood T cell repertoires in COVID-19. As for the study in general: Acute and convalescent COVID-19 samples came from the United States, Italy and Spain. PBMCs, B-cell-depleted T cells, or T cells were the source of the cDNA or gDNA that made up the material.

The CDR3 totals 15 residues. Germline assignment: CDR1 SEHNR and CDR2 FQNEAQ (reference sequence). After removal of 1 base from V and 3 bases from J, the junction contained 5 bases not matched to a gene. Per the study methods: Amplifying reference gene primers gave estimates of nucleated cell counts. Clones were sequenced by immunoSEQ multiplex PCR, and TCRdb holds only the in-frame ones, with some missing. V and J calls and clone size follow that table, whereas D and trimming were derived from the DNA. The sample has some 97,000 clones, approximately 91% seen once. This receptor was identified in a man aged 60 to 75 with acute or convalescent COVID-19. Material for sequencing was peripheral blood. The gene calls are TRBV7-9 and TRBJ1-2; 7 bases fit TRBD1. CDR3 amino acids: CASSLGQGLDYGYTF. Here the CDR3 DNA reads TGTGCCAGCAGCTTAGGACAGGGTCTAGACTATGGCTACACCTTC.